This T cell receptor (beta chain) emerged from a study of T-cell reconstitution after alpha-beta-depleted transplantation in children. Study findings and constraints: Surviving recipient T cells and thymic progenitors accounted for the high day-60 TCRbeta diversity observed in some patients. T-cell numbers and diversity one year post-transplant derived largely from freshly generated T cells. Two months or so post-transplant, alpha-beta T cells reportedly derived from several hundred expanded graft clones.

V shed 2 bases and J 1 base; nucleotides not matched to a gene: 10. CDR3 size: 17 residues. Germline loops: CDR1 MNHEY, CDR2 SVGEGT. This clonotype was recorded a few times. Its antigen is unknown. Library preparation (for TCRbeta) was performed with unique molecular identifiers. TCRdb itself ran the PCR reads through MiXCR, one entry per CDR3 protein. The table includes 70,000 to 95,000 distinct CDR3 sequences, 15% to 18% detected once. Sequences were derived from PBMCs, mostly from graft donor cells, sampled 180 days after TCRalphabeta/CD19-depleted stem cell transplant. The sequence was collected from a male patient aged 2 to 10 who had a stem cell transplant for acute lymphoblastic leukemia, so the T cells may come from the graft donor. V usage is TRBV6-2 or TRBV6-3 and J usage is TRBJ1-1, with 7 bases aligning to TRBD1. DNA for the CDR3: TGTGCCAGCAGTTACCCTGGACAGGAGGTACCGAACACTGAAGCTTTCTTT. Amino acids: CASSYPGQEVPNTEAFF.